This is a list of T cell receptor beta chains from one sample in a study of T cells in Graves' hyperthyroidism and ophthalmopathy. Each CDR3 protein gets one entry after TCRdb re-called the multiplex PCR reads with MiXCR. The sample yields around 600,000 distinct CDR3 sequences, approximately 14% seen once. Sequenced: blood. These receptor sequences come from a woman younger than 45 with Graves' hyperthyroidism. Each CDR3 is given with its conserved first and last residue. The order of the fields is V gene, CDR3 protein.

v_gene: TRBV6-2/TRBV6-3
CDR3aa: CASSYSFGSGSLNEQFF

v_gene: TRBV12-3/TRBV12-4
CDR3aa: CASSFGTGQGGFEQYF

v_gene: TRBV24-1
CDR3aa: CATSHQTGRGPDTQYF

v_gene: TRBV15
CDR3aa: CATSRDLVQGGGYTF

v_gene: TRBV28
CDR3aa: CASSFVVSYNEQFF

v_gene: TRBV3-1
CDR3aa: CASSQGGQINQPQHF

v_gene: TRBV3-1
CDR3aa: CASSQYNTEAFF

v_gene: TRBV20-1
CDR3aa: CSAPSDSEDGYTF

v_gene: TRBV20-1
CDR3aa: CSATEGGSLRNQPQHF

v_gene: TRBV7-3
CDR3aa: CASSYGHNTDTQYF

v_gene: TRBV4-1
CDR3aa: CASSQGQHYEQYF

v_gene: TRBV6-1
CDR3aa: CASSSGVRQPQHF

v_gene: TRBV25-1
CDR3aa: CASSPPTTGSYEQYF

v_gene: TRBV28
CDR3aa: CASSLATGTSGSEFF

v_gene: TRBV18
CDR3aa: CASSDKSGIGSYNEQFF

v_gene: TRBV20-1
CDR3aa: CSARDRESGSPLHF

v_gene: TRBV15
CDR3aa: CATSRVGSHNSPLHF

v_gene: TRBV28
CDR3aa: CASSLLNIQYF

v_gene: TRBV6-1
CDR3aa: CASETGLSSYNSPLHF

v_gene: TRBV10-3
CDR3aa: CAITAGPPGANVLTF

v_gene: TRBV7-6
CDR3aa: CASSLWGGGRGNEQFF

v_gene: TRBV5-1
CDR3aa: CASSHGTGVSPLHF